This TCR beta chain was captured in a study of vaccination and CD4 T cells after COVID-19. V was clipped by 2 bases and J by 3 bases, with 12 bases between them. The CDR3 extends over 15 amino acids. Germline-derived CDR1 and CDR2 are SGHTA and FQGNSA. This clonotype has more than one count but fewer than ten. Its antigen is as yet unknown. Time point in this sample: late sampling 161 to 241 days after vaccination in a few convalescent patients. The sample's treatment: roughly 10-day PBMC culture with coronavirus spike peptide pools or control peptides (ViraFEST assay). Sequenced with the Oncomine TCR Beta short-read assay was DNA taken from cultured CD4+ T cells. TCRdb used MiXCR to reprocess the PCR reads, holding one entry per CDR3 protein. The table records fewer than 25,000 distinct CDR3 sequences, 42% of them present only once.

The origin of this receptor is a human donor who had recovered from COVID-19. The V gene is TRBV7-2, the J gene TRBJ2-3; weak D call: TRBD2 (6 bases). Sequences were derived from CD4+ T cells from blood, cultured in vitro, sampled about 7 months after SARS-CoV-2 vaccination. CDR3: CASSLLAQWTDTQYF. The DNA of the CDR3 is TGTGCCAGCAGCTTACTAGCGCAATGGACAGATACGCAGTATTTT.